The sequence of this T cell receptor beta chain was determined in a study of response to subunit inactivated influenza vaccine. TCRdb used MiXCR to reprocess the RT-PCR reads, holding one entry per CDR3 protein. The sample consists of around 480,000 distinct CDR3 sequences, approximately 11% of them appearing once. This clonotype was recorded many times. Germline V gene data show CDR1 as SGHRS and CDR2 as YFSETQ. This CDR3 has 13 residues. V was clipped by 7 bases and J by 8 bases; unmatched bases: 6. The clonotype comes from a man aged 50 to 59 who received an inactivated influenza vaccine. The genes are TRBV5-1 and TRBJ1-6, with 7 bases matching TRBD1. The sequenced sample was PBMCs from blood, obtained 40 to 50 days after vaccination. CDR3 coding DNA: TGCGCCAGCGGAAGACAGGGAGATTCACCCCTCCACTTT. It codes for CASGRQGDSPLHF. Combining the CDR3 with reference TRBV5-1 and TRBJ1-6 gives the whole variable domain KAGVTQTPRYLIKTRGQQVTLSCSPISGHRSVSWYQQTPGQGLQFLFEYFSETQRNKGNFPGRFSGRQFSNSRSEMNVSTLELGDSALYLCASGRQGDSPLHFGNGTRLTVT.